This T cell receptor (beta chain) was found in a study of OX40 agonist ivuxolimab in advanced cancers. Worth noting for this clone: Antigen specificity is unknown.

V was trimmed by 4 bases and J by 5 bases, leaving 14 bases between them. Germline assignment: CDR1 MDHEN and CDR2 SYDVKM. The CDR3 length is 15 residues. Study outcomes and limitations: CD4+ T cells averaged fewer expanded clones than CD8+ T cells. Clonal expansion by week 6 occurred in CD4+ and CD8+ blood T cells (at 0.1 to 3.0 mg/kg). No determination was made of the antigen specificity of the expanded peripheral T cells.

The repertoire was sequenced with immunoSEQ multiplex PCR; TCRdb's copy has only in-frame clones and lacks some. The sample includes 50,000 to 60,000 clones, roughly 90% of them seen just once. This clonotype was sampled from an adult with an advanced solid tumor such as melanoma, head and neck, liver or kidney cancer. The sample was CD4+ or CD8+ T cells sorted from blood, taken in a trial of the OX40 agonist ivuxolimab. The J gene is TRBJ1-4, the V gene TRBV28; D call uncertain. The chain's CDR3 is CASSSVRATNEKLFF. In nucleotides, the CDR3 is TGTGCCAGCAGTTCAGTTCGGGCTACGAATGAAAAACTGTTTTTT.